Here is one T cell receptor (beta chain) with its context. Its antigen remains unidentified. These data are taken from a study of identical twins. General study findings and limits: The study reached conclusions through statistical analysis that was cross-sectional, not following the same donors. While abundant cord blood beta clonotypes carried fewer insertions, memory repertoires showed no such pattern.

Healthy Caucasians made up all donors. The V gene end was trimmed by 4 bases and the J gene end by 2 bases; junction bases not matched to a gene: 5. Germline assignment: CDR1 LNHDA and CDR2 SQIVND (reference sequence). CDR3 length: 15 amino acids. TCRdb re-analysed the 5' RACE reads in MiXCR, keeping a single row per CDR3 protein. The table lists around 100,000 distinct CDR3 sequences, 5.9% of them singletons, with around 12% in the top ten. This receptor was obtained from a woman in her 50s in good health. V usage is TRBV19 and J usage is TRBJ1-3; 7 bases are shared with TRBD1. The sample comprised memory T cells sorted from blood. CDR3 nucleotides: TGTGCCAGTAGTACCCAGGGGGAAGCTGGAAACACCATATATTTT. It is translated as CASSTQGEAGNTIYF.